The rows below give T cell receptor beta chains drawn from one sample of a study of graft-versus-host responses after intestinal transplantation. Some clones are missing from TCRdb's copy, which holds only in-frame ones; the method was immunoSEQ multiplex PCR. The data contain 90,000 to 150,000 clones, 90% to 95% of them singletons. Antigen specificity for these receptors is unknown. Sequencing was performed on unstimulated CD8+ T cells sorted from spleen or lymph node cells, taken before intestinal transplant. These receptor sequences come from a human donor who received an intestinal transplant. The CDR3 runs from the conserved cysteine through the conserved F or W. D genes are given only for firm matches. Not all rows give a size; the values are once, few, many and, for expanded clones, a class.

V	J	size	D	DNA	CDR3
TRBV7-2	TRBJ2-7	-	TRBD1	TGTGCCAGCAGCCCGGGGACAGGCGCATACGAGCAGTACTTC	CASSPGTGAYEQYF
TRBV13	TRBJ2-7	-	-	TGTGCCAGCAGCTTAGGGGACGGCGGTTTCTACGAGCAGTACTTC	CASSLGDGGFYEQYF
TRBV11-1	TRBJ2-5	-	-	TGTGCCAGCAGCTTGAGTAGTATAGGCAGAGGAGAGACCCAGTACTTC	CASSLSSIGRGETQYF
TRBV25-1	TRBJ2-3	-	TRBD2	TGTGCCAGCAGTGGGGGCGGGGGGGTTTTTTCAGATACGCAGTATTTT	CASSGGGGVFSDTQYF
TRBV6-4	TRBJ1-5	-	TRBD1	TGTGCCAGCAGTGACTCGAGGGGACAGGGGGGGGCTAGCAATCAGCCCCAGCATTTT	CASSDSRGQGGASNQPQHF
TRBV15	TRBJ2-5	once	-	TGTGCCACCAGCGACCGGAGGGTCCAAGAGACCCAGTACTTC	CATSDRRVQETQYF
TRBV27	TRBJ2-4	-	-	TGCGCCAGCAGTTTATCCGCGAAAAACATTCAGTACTTC	CASSLSAKNIQYF
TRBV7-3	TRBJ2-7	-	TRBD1	TGTGCCAGCAGTTTAGGGACAGCCTACGAGCAGTACTTC	CASSLGTAYEQYF
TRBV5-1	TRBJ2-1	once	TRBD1	TGCGCCAGCAGCTTGGAGGGACAGGGGAACAATGAGCAGTTCTTC	CASSLEGQGNNEQFF
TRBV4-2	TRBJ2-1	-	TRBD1	TGTGCCAGCAGCTTGAAACCCGGGACAGGCGAGTTCTTC	CASSLKPGTGEFF
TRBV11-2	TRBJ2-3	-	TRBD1	TGTGCCAGCAGCTTCCGTCCCCAGGGGGTGGGAACAGATACGCAGTATTTT	CASSFRPQGVGTDTQYF
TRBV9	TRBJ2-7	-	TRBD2	TGTGCCAGCAGCGTAGGGACTAGCGGGAGAGAGTACGAGCAGTACTTC	CASSVGTSGREYEQYF
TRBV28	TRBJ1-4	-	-	TGTGCCGGGAGAGGGTCGGCTAATGAAAAACTGTTTTTT	CAGRGSANEKLFF